This T cell receptor (beta chain) was recorded in a study of identifying expanded T cells in peripheral blood. Turning to this clone: Its antigen remains unidentified.

Clones were sequenced by immunoSEQ multiplex PCR, and TCRdb holds only the in-frame ones, with some missing. The data contain 95,000 to 100,000 clones, around 85% of them singletons. This CDR3 has 17 amino acids. With 4 bases removed from V and 6 bases from J, the gap between germline ends came to 20 bases. Germline values: CDR1 SGDLS, CDR2 YYNGEE. Study observations and caveats: About 1.2 clones differed between technical replicates, versus around 15 and 19 over time.

The sequenced material came from blood. The J gene is TRBJ1-6, the V gene TRBV9, with D uncertain. The clonotype was recovered from a person aged 18-70 years in good health. The CDR3 nucleotides are TGTGCCAGCAGCACTCACGCCGGACCCCGCGGTAATTCACCCCTCCACTTT. Encoded protein: CASSTHAGPRGNSPLHF.